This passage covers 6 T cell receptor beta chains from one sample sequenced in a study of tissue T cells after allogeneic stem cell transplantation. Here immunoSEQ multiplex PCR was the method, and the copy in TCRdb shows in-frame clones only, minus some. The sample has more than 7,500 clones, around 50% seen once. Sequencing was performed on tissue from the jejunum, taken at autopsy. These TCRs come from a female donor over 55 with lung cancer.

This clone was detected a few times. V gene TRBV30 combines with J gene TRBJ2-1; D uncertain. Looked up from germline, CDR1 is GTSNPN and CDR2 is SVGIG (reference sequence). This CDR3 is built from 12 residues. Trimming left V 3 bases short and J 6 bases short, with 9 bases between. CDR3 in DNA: TGTGCCTGGAGGGGCAGCTCCAATGAGCAGTTCTTC. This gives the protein CAWRGSSNEQFF.

CDR3 protein: CASSSQFYNEQFF. CDR3 in DNA: TGTGCCAGCAGTTCCCAGTTTTACAATGAGCAGTTCTTC. The chain uses TRBV6-5 and TRBJ2-1; D gene unclear. Trimming took 4 bases from V and 4 from J, leaving 8 bases between them. This CDR3 is 13 amino acids long. The germline CDR1 and CDR2 sequences are MNHEY and SVGAGI.

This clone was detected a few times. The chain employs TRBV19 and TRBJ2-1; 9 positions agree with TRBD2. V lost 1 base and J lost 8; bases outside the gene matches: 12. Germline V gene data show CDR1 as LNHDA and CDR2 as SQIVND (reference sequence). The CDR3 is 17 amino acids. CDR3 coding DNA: TGTGCCAGTAGTATAGCCGGGGCGGGAGGGCCGAACGATGAGCAGTTCTTC. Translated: CASSIAGAGGPNDEQFF.

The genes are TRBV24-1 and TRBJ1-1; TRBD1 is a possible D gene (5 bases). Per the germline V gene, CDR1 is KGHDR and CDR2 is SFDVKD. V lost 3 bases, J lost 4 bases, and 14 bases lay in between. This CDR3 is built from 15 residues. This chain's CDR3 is CATSDPVGGGTEAFF. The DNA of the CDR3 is TGTGCCACCAGTGATCCAGTCGGGGGGGGCACTGAAGCTTTCTTT.

CDR3 loop: CASSRPHYNEQFF. The DNA of the CDR3 is TGTGCCAGCAGCCGCCCCCATTACAATGAGCAGTTCTTC. The V and J genes are TRBV3-1 (or the pseudogene TRBV3-2) and TRBJ2-1; D not certain. Germline CDR1 LGHDT, CDR2 YNNKEL (reference sequence). Deletions cut 4 bases from V and 4 bases from J, with 8 bases between. The CDR3 loop spans 13 amino acids.

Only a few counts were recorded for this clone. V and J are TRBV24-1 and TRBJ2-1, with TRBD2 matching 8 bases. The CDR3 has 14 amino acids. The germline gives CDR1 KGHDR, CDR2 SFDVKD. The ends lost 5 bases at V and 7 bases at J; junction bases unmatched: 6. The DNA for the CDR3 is TGTGCCACCAGTGGGTCGGGAGGGAATAATGAGCAGTTCTTC. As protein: CATSGSGGNNEQFF.